This TCR beta chain was captured in a study of cytomegalovirus exposure and HLA in healthy donors. Study observations and caveats: The study recorded over 150 TCR beta chains that were cytomegalovirus-associated.

Sequencing used immunoSEQ multiplex PCR; TCRdb keeps in-frame clones, though not all of them. Of a few hundred thousand clones detected, approximately 88% appear once; the ten largest clones hold more than 12%. V dropped 2 bases and J dropped 2 bases, with 6 bases sitting between them. This CDR3 has 13 amino acids. The germline V gene encodes CDR1 KGHSH and CDR2 LQKENI. In the case of this clone: No antigen is known for it. Other DNA sequences in this specimen translate into the identical CDR3.

The origin of this receptor is a woman younger than 45 in good health and CMV-seropositive. The V and J genes are TRBV18 and TRBJ1-2; D gene ambiguous. Material for sequencing was PBMCs. The DNA of the CDR3 is TGTGCCAGCTCACCAGGAGGGAACTATGGCTACACCTTC. This sequence encodes CASSPGGNYGYTF.